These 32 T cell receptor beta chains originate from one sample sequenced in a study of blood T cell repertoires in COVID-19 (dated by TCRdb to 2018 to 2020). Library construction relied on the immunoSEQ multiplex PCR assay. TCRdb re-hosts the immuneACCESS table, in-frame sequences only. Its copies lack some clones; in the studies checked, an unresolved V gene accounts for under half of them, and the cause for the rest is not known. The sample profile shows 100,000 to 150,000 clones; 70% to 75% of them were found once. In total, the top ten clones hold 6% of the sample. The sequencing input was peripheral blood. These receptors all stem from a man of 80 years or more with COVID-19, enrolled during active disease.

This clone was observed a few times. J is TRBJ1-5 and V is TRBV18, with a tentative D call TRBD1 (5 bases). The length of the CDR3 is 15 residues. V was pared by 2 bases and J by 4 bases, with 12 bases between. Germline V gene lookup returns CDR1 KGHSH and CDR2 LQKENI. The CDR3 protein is CASSPSARVNQPQHF. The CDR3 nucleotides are TGTGCCAGCTCACCAAGCGCCAGGGTTAATCAGCCCCAGCATTTT.

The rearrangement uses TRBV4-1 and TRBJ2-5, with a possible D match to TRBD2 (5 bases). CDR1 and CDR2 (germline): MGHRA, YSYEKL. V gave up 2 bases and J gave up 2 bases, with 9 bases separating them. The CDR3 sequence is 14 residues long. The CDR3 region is CASSQTLAQETQYF. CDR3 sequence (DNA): TGCGCCAGCAGCCAAACGCTAGCACAAGAGACCCAGTACTTC.

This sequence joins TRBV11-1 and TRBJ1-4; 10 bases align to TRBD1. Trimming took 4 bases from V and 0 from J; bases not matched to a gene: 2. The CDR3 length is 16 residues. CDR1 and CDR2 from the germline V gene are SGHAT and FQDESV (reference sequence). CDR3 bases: TGTGCCAGCAGCTCGGGACAGGGGACAACTAATGAAAAACTGTTTTTT. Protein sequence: CASSSGQGTTNEKLFF. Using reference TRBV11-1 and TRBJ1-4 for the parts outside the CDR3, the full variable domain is EAEVAQSPRYKITEKSQAVAFWCDPISGHATLYWYRQILGQGPELLVQFQDESVVDDSQLPKDRFSAERLKGVDSTLKIQPAELGDSAMYLCASSSGQGTTNEKLFFGSGTQLSVL.

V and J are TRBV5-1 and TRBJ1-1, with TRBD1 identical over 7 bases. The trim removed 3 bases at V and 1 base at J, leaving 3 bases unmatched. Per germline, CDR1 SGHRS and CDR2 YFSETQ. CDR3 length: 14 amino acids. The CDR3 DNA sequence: TGCGCCAGCAGCTACCACAGGGGGAACACTGAAGCTTTCTTT. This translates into CASSYHRGNTEAFF.

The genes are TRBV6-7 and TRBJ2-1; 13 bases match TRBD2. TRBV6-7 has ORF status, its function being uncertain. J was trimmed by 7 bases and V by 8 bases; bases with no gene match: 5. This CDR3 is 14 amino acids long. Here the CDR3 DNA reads TGTGCCAGCGGACTAGCGGGAGTGGATAATGAGCAGTTCTTC. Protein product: CASGLAGVDNEQFF.

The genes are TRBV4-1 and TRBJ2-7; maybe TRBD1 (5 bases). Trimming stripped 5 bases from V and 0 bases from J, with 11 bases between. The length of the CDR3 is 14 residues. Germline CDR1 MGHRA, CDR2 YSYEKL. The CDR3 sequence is CASSIDSTSYEQYF. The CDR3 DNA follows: TGCGCCAGCAGCATAGACAGTACCTCCTACGAGCAGTACTTC.

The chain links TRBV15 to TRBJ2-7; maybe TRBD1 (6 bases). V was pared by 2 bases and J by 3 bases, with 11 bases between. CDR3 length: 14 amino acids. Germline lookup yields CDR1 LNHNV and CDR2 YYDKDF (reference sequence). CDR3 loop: CATSRPTQGYEQYF. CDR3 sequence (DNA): TGTGCCACCAGCAGACCTACACAGGGCTACGAGCAGTACTTC.

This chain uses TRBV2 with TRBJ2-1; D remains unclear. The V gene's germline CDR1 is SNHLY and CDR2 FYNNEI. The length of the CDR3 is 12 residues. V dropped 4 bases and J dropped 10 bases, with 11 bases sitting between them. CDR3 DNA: TGTGCCAGCAGTGCCGACTCCCCAGAGCAGTTCTTC. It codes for CASSADSPEQFF.

The CDR3 protein is CASSVRTGGHEKLFF. The CDR3 coding sequence is TGTGCCAGCAGCGTGAGGACAGGGGGCCATGAAAAACTGTTTTTT. This rearrangement joins TRBV9 to TRBJ1-4, with 11 bases fitting TRBD1. Looked up from germline, CDR1 is SGDLS and CDR2 is YYNGEE. There are 15 residues in the CDR3. With V trimmed by 2 bases and J by 6 bases, 3 bases remained unmatched.

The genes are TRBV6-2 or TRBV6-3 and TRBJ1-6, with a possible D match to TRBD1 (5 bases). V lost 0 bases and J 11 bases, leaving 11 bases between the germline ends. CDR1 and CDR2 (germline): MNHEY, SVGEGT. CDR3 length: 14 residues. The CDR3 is CASSYSGRLAPLHF. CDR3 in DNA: TGTGCCAGCAGTTACTCGGGGCGCCTGGCACCCCTCCACTTT.

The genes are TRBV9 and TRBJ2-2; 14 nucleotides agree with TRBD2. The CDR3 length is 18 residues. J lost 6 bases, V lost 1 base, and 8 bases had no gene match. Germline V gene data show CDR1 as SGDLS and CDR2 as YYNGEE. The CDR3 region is CASSVRGLAGGPPGELFF. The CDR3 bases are TGTGCCAGCAGCGTACGAGGACTAGCGGGAGGTCCCCCCGGGGAGCTGTTTTTT.

The CDR3 region has the DNA TGTGCCAGCAGTTCCGCTAAGGACAGGGTGGCCGGAAACACCATATATTTT. Protein sequence: CASSSAKDRVAGNTIYF. The chain carries TRBV27 and TRBJ1-3; TRBD1 aligns across 8 bases. Germline assignment: CDR1 MNHEY and CDR2 SMNVEV (reference sequence). The CDR3 is 17 amino acids. Germline trimming cut 4 bases from V and 4 bases from J; bases unmatched to any gene: 12.

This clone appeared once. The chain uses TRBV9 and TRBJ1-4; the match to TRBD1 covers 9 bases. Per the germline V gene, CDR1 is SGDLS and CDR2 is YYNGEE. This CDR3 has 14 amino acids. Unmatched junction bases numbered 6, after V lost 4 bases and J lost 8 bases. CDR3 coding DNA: TGTGCCAGCAGCCCCCGGGACAGGGTAGAAAAACTGTTTTTT. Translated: CASSPRDRVEKLFF.

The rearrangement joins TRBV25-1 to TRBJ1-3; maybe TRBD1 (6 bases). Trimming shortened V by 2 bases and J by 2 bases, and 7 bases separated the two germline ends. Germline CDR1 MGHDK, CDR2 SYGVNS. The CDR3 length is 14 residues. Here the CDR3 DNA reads TGTGCCAGCAGTGAAGCAGGGGCTGGAAACACCATATATTTT. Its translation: CASSEAGAGNTIYF.

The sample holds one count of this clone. The CDR3 reads CASSVDEGTTYEQYF. The CDR3 nucleotides are TGTGCCAGCAGCGTAGATGAGGGTACTACCTACGAGCAGTACTTC. The V call is TRBV9, the J call TRBJ2-7, with D perhaps matching TRBD2 (5 bases). This CDR3 has 15 residues. The ends were cut back, 0 bases at V and 2 bases at J, with 12 bases in the middle. Germline lookup yields CDR1 SGDLS and CDR2 YYNGEE.

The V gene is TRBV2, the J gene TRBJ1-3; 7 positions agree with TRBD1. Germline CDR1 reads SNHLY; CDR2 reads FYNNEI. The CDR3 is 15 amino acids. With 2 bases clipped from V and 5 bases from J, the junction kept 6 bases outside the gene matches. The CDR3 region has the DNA TGTGCCAGCAGTGAAACGACAGGGAGCAGAAACACCATATATTTT. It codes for CASSETTGSRNTIYF.

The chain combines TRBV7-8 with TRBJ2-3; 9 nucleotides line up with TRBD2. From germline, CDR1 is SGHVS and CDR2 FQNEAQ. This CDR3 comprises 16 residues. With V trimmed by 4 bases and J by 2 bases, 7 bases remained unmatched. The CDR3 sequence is CASSSLLAGYTDTQYF. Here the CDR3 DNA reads TGTGCCAGCAGCTCACTCCTAGCGGGGTACACAGATACGCAGTATTTT.

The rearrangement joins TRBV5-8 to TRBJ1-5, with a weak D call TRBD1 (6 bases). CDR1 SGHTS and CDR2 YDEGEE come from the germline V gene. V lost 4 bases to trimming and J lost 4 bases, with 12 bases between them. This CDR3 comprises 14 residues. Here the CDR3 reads CASSPRTVNQPQHF. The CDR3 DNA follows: TGTGCCAGCAGCCCCCGGACAGTTAATCAGCCCCAGCATTTT.

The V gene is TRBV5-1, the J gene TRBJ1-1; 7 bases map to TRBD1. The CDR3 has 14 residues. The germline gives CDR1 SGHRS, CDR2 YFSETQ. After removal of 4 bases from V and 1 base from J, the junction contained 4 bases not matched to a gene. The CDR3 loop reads CASSLDRANTEAFF. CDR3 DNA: TGCGCCAGCAGCCTTGACAGGGCGAACACTGAAGCTTTCTTT.

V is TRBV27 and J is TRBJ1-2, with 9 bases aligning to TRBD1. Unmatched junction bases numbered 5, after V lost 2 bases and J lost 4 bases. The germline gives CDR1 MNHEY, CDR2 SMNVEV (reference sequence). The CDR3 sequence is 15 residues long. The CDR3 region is CASSLGTGSGYGYTF. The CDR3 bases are TGTGCCAGCAGTTTAGGGACAGGGAGCGGCTATGGCTACACCTTC.

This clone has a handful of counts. The CDR3 region has the DNA TGCGCCAGCAGCTTTGGCAGGGGAGGGGAGACCCAGTACTTC. It codes for CASSFGRGGETQYF. This chain joins TRBV5-1 and TRBJ2-5; tentatively, D is TRBD2 (7 bases). This CDR3 is 14 amino acids long. The V end lost 2 bases, the J end lost 5 bases, and 13 bases lay between the germline ends. In germline, CDR1 is SGHRS, CDR2 YFSETQ.

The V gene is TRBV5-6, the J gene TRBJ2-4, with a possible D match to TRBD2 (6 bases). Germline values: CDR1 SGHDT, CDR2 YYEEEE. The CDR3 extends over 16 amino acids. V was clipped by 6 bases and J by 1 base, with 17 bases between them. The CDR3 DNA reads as TGTGCCAGCACCCAGGCCGGGGGTTGGGCCAAAAACATTCAGTACTTC. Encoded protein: CASTQAGGWAKNIQYF.

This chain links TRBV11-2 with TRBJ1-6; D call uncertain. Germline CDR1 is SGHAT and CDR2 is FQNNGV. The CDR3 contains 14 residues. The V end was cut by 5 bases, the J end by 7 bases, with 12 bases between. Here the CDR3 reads CASSPGNINSPLHF. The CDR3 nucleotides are TGTGCCAGCAGCCCGGGAAATATCAATTCACCCCTCCACTTT.

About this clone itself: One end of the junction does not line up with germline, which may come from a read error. This chain's CDR3 is CASSLGPAPGQLYEQYF. The CDR3 region has the DNA TGTGCTAGCAGCTTAGGACCCGCGCCGGGACAGCTGTACGAGCAGTACTTC. This sequence joins TRBV7-7 and TRBJ2-7; TRBD1 matches 7 bases. The V gene's germline CDR1 is SSHAT and CDR2 FNYEAQ (reference sequence). This CDR3 is built from 17 residues.

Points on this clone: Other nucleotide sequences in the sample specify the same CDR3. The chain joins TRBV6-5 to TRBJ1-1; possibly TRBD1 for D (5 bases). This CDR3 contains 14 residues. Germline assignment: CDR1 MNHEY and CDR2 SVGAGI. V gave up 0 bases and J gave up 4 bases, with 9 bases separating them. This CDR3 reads CASSYSGGGTEAFF. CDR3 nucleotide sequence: TGTGCCAGCAGTTACTCGGGGGGGGGCACTGAAGCTTTCTTT.

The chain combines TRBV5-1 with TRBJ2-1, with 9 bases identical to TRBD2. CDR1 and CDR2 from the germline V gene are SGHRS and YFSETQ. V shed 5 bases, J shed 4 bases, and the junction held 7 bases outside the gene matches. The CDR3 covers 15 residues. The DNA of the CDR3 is TGCGCCAGCAGGTGGATGGCGGGAGGGTACAATGAGCAGTTCTTC. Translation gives CASRWMAGGYNEQFF. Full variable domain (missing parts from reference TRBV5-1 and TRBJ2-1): KAGVTQTPRYLIKTRGQQVTLSCSPISGHRSVSWYQQTPGQGLQFLFEYFSETQRNKGNFPGRFSGRQFSNSRSEMNVSTLELGDSALYLCASRWMAGGYNEQFFGPGTRLTVL.

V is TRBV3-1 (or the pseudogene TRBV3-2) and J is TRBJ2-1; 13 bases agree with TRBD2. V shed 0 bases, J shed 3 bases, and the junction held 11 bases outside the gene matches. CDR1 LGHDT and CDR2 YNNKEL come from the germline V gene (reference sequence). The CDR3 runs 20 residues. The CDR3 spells CASSQEIWTSGSGNYNEQFF. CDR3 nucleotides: TGTGCCAGCAGCCAAGAAATTTGGACTAGCGGGAGTGGTAACTACAATGAGCAGTTCTTC.

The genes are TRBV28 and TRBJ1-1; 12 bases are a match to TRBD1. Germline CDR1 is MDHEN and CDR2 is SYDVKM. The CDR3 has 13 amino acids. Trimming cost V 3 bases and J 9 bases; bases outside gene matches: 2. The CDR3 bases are TGTGCCAGCAGTTTTAGGGACAGGGGGCAAGCTTTCTTT. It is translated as CASSFRDRGQAFF.

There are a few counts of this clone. The CDR3: CASSLVGLAGQETQYF. The DNA for the CDR3 is TGTGCCAGCAGCTTAGTCGGCCTAGCGGGACAAGAGACCCAGTACTTC. V usage is TRBV7-6 and J usage is TRBJ2-5; 9 nucleotides match TRBD2. The CDR3 covers 16 residues. Germline V lookup: CDR1 SGHVS, CDR2 FNYEAQ. V trimming: 1 base; J trimming: 2 bases; junction bases outside the gene matches: 5.

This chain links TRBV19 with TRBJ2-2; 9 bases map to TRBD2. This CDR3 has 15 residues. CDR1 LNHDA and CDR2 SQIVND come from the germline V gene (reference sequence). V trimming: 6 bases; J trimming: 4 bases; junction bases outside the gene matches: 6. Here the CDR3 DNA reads TGTGCCAGTAGCCTGGGACTAGCTTTCACCGGGGAGCTGTTTTTT. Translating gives CASSLGLAFTGELFF. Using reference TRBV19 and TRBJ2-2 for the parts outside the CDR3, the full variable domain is DGGITQSPKYLFRKEGQNVTLSCEQNLNHDAMYWYRQDPGQGLRLIYYSQIVNDFQKGDIAEGYSVSREKKESFPLTVTSAQKNPTAFYLCASSLGLAFTGELFFGEGSRLTVL.

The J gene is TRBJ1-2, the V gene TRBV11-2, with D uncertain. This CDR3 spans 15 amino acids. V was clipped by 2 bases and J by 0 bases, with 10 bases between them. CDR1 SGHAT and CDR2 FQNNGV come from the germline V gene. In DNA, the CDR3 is TGTGCCAGCAGCTTAAACAGTCTCGCTAACTATGGCTACACCTTC. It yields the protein CASSLNSLANYGYTF.

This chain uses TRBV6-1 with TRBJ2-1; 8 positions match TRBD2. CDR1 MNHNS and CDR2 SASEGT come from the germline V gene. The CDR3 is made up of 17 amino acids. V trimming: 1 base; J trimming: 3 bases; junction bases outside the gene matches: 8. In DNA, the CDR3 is TGTGCCAGCAGTGAAGTTGTAGCGGGAACATTCTACAATGAGCAGTTCTTC. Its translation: CASSEVVAGTFYNEQFF.